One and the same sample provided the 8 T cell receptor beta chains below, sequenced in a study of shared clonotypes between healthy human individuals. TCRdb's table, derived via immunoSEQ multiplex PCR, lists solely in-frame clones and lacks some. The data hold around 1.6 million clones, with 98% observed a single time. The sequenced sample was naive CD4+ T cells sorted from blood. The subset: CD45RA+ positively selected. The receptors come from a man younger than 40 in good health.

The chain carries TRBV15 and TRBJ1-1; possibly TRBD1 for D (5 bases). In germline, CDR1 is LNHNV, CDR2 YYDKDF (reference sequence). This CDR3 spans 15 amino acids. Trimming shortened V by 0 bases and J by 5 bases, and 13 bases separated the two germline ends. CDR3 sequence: CATSRDQGALTEAFF. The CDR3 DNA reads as TGTGCCACCAGCAGAGATCAAGGGGCACTGACTGAAGCTTTCTTT.

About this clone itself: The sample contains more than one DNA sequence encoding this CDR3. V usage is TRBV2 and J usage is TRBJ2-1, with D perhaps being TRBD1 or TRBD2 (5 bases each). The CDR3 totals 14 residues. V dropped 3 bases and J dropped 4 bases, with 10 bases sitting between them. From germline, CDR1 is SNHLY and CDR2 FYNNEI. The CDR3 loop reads CASSDRDRYNEQFF. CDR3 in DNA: TGTGCCAGCAGTGACCGGGACCGTTACAATGAGCAGTTCTTC.

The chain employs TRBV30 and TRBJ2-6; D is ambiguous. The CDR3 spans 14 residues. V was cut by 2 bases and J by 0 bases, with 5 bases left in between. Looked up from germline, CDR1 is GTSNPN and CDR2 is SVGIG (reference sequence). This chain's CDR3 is CAWSSSSGANVLTF. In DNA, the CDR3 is TGTGCCTGGAGTTCAAGCTCTGGGGCCAACGTCCTGACTTTC.

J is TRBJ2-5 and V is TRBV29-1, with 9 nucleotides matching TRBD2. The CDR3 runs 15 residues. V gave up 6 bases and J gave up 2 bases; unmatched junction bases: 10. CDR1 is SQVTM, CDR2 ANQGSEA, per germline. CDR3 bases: TGCAGCGTCTCAGTGGGCGGGAGGGGGCAAGAGACCCAGTACTTC. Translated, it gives CSVSVGGRGQETQYF.

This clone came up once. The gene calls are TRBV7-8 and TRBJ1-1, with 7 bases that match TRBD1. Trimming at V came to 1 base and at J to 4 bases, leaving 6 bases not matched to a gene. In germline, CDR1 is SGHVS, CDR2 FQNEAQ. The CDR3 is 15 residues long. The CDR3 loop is CASSLVQGVSTEAFF. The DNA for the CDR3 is TGTGCCAGCAGCTTAGTCCAGGGGGTAAGCACTGAAGCTTTCTTT.

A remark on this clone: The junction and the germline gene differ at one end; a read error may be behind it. The CDR3 DNA reads as TGTGCTAGCAGCTTAGCTGGGGGCCGTGGGGAGACCCAGTACTTC. Translation: CASSLAGGRGETQYF. The V call is TRBV7-7, the J call TRBJ2-5; a weak D match, TRBD1 (6 bases). The CDR3 length is 15 residues. Germline CDR1 is SSHAT and CDR2 is FNYEAQ (reference sequence). Full variable domain (missing parts from reference TRBV7-7 and TRBJ2-5): GAGVSQSPRYKVTKRGQDVTLRCDPISSHATLYWYQQALGQGPEFLTYFNYEAQPDKSGLPSDRFSAERPEGSISTLTIQRTEQRDSAMYRCASSLAGGRGETQYFGPGTRLLVL.

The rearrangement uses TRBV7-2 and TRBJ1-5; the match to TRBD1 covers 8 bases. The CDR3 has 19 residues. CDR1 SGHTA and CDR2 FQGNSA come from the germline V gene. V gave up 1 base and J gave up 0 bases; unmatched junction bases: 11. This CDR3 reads CASSLEGQEVWYSNQPQHF. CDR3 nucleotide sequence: TGTGCCAGCAGCTTAGAGGGACAGGAGGTTTGGTATAGCAATCAGCCCCAGCATTTT.

CDR3 sequence: CASSSTGGTNYGYTF. The CDR3 nucleotides read TGTGCCAGCAGTTCAACAGGGGGCACTAACTATGGCTACACCTTC. J is TRBJ1-2 and V is TRBV28; 9 nucleotides line up with TRBD1. CDR1 and CDR2 from the germline V gene are MDHEN and SYDVKM. The CDR3 covers 15 residues. Trimming at V came to 4 bases and at J to 0 bases, leaving 3 bases not matched to a gene.